This T cell receptor beta chain is drawn from a study of CD8 T cells in Susac syndrome (dated by TCRdb to 2018 to 2020). Study-wide context: Repertoire sequencing was used to test whether CD8+ T cell activation and differentiation in Susac syndrome was antigen driven. Clonality of the CD8+ T cell repertoire was compared between over ten healthy donors, approximately 14 Susac syndrome patients and around 15 multiple sclerosis patients.

RNA was extracted using the RNeasy kit, and about 0.45 to 1 ug of the RNA was reverse transcribed with random hexamers. TCR beta CDR3 regions were amplified with the immunoSEQ multiplex PCR assay covering 54 Vbeta and 13 Jbeta segments. PCR amplification bias was corrected by using a synthetic template baseline for primer optimization and computational correction. The source study handled its data this way. Reads were annotated to V, D and J genes per IMGT and analyzed with immunoSEQ Analyzer, keeping only productive sequences. To calculate clonality, Shannon entropy was normalized by log2 of the number of productive unique sequences and then subtracted from one. For each patient and control, public and private clones were evaluated among the 100 most prevalent clones. Clones were defined as Susac-specific if absent from the healthy and MS cohorts, from 1052 published viral clones and from other ImmuneACCESS disease sequences. Through fastp at Q25 and MiXCR, TCRdb rebuilt clones from the public reads, retaining in-frame beta chains. One record per CDR3 amino acid sequence lists the most common genes and DNA. None of the V and J calls come from the authors' own analysis; TCRdb made them. The sample profile shows roughly 400,000 distinct CDR3 sequences; approximately 89% of them were found once. In total, the top ten clones hold approximately 0.12% of the sample.

On this clonotype itself: Its cognate antigen has yet to be identified. Within one base of it there is no much larger clone, and no base qualities were kept.

Peripheral blood CD8+ and CD4+ T cells from healthy donors, Susac syndrome patients and multiple sclerosis patients were profiled by high-throughput TCR beta sequencing. Multiple sclerosis controls were treatment-naive patients with stable or active relapsing-remitting disease fulfilling revised McDonald criteria. Bulk CD8+ and CD4+ T cells were purified by magnetic negative isolation, while CD8+ TEMRA cells were enriched using FACS. Blood was collected in EDTA tubes and processed within 24 hours, with PBMCs isolated through density gradient centrifugation. PBMCs intended for TCR sequencing were frozen in liquid nitrogen and were later thawed in a 37 degrees C water bath. The sorted or isolated CD4+, CD8+ and CD8+ TEMRA cells had a purity of 90% or higher. Beyond this particular receptor, the publication reports: The TCR sequencing and HLA analysis was acknowledged to have included a relatively small number of individuals.

V drops 4 bases and J drops 4 bases, leaving 11 bases in between. The CDR3 holds 14 amino acids from the cysteine to the phenylalanine. Only CDR3 DNA remains: 42 bases, in frame from the first base. Per the germline V gene, MGHRA is the CDR1 and YSYEKL is the CDR2. This chain joins TRBV4-1 to TRBJ2-1; the D gene is perhaps TRBD1 or TRBD2, as each covers 5 bases. This receptor was identified in a human donor with multiple sclerosis. Input material: CD8+ T cells from PBMCs. Read as DNA, the sequence is TGCGCCAGCAGCCCGACAGCGGAGTACAATGAGCAGTTCTTC. Its translation is CASSPTAEYNEQFF.